Shown below are 14 T cell receptor beta chains from a single sample sequenced in a study of synovial regulatory T cells in juvenile arthritis. Repertoires were generated with immunoSEQ multiplex PCR, while TCRdb's copy carries only in-frame clones and drops some. This sample's clone table lists about 9,600 clones. Sample: Treg cells from blood. Subset described: remaining (HLA-DR-negative) circulating blood Treg cells. These receptor sequences come from a donor aged 2-29 years with juvenile idiopathic arthritis.

V gene TRBV5-1 combines with J gene TRBJ2-1. This CDR3 has 15 residues. DNA is not recorded here. Germline V lookup: CDR1 SGHRS, CDR2 YFSETQ. The CDR3: CASTPGTVSYNEQFF.

This chain uses TRBV27 with TRBJ2-7; TCRdb gives TRBD1 as the D gene, but with no DNA this cannot be confirmed. Germline V gene lookup returns CDR1 MNHEY and CDR2 SMNVEV (reference sequence). This CDR3 region has 15 residues. No DNA accompanies this entry. The CDR3: CASSLIGESSYEQYF.

V is TRBV4-3 and J is TRBJ1-4. This CDR3 has 15 residues. No DNA is listed. The germline CDR1 and CDR2 sequences are LGHNA and YSLEER. The CDR3 loop is CASSQATATNEKLFF.

The chain joins TRBV7-8 to TRBJ2-7; TCRdb outputs TRBD2, but without DNA this stays unchecked. Germline lookup yields CDR1 SGHVS and CDR2 FQNEAQ. This CDR3 contains 14 residues. This entry has no DNA. CDR3 sequence: CASSLGLVEYEQYF.

By frequency, this clone registers medium-sized (0.01 to 0.1%). The chain uses TRBV11-3 and TRBJ2-7; the TRBD1 assignment by TCRdb is unverifiable without DNA. This CDR3 is built from 14 residues. No DNA sequence is on record. Germline V gene data show CDR1 as SGHNT and CDR2 as YENEEA. The CDR3 region is CASSSRQGSYEQYF.

The chain couples TRBV19 to TRBJ2-7; TCRdb returns TRBD1, unconfirmable since there is no DNA. This CDR3 spans 13 amino acids. No DNA accompanies this entry. Germline CDR1 is LNHDA and CDR2 is SQIVND (reference sequence). CDR3 sequence reads: CASATQGEYEQYF.

This clone is identified as medium-sized (0.01 to 0.1%) from frequency. The chain employs TRBV19 and TRBJ1-3; the TCRdb call, TRBD1, lacks DNA for checking. CDR3 length: 18 residues. Only the protein is on record. Germline CDR1 reads LNHDA; CDR2 reads SQIVND (reference sequence). This CDR3 reads CASSSVIAQGTAGNTIYF.

The chain has TRBV6-5 and TRBJ1-2; lacking DNA, the TRBD1 call made by TCRdb goes unchecked. CDR1 MNHEY and CDR2 SVGAGI come from the germline V gene. The length of the CDR3 is 14 residues. DNA is not recorded here. CDR3 residues: CASSPYRASYGYTF.

V usage is TRBV30 and J usage is TRBJ2-2. CDR1 and CDR2 (germline): GTSNPN, SVGIG (reference sequence). The CDR3 has 17 amino acids. There is no recorded DNA. CDR3 amino acids: CAWSPGLGRTNTGELFF.

The gene calls are TRBV6-1 and TRBJ1-5; TCRdb picks TRBD1, but there is no DNA to check that call. From germline, CDR1 is MNHNS and CDR2 SASEGT. The CDR3 totals 18 residues. DNA is not recorded here. CDR3 protein: CASSENPPGAGADQPQHF.

V and J are TRBV11-1 and TRBJ2-7; checking the TCRdb D call of TRBD1 is not possible without DNA. Germline lookup yields CDR1 SGHAT and CDR2 FQDESV (reference sequence). CDR3 length: 15 amino acids. This entry has no DNA. The CDR3 region is CASSLKWPGHYEQYF.

The chain has TRBV6-5 and TRBJ1-1. The germline V gene has CDR1 MNHEY and CDR2 SVGAGI. This CDR3 is built from 12 residues. DNA was not recorded. CDR3: CASSPRATEAFF.

V gene TRBV25-1 combines with J gene TRBJ2-2. This CDR3 contains 17 residues. The coding DNA is unavailable. CDR1 MGHDK and CDR2 SYGVNS come from the germline V gene. CDR3 loop: CASSEYIRTLNTGELFF. Full variable domain (missing parts from reference TRBV25-1 and TRBJ2-2): EADIYQTPRYLVIGTGKKITLECSQTMGHDKMYWYQQDPGMELHLIHYSYGVNSTEKGDLSSESTVSRIRTEHFPLTLESARPSHTSQYLCASSEYIRTLNTGELFFGEGSRLTVL.

The V gene is TRBV29-1, the J gene TRBJ2-1; TCRdb gives TRBD2 as the D gene, but with no DNA this cannot be confirmed. Germline V gives CDR1 SQVTM, CDR2 ANQGSEA. The CDR3 has 14 residues. This entry has no DNA. The CDR3 is CSVGLAGVYNEQFF.